This T cell receptor beta chain was identified during a study of cytomegalovirus exposure and HLA in healthy donors. Findings and caveats of the study: Associated with HLA alleles at 0.05 false discovery rate in a later analysis were 16,951 TCR beta sequences. An analysis done earlier found most TCR beta V segments productive about 90% or about 30% of the time.

PCR primers comprised 60 Vbeta and 13 Jbeta primers. Assay: immunoSEQ multiplex PCR; the TCRdb copy retains only in-frame clones and omits some. The sample features about 200,000 clones, with roughly 1.2% in its top ten. A note on this clone: As yet, its antigen is unknown.

The sequencing sample was made of PBMCs. This clonotype was sampled from a girl aged 2-10 years in good health and CMV-seropositive.

The CDR3 is CASSLAKPTSAYPSSYNEQFF. The CDR3 nucleotides read TGTGCCAGCAGCTTAGCGAAACCGACTAGCGCATACCCGAGCTCCTACAATGAGCAGTTCTTC. V gene TRBV7-8 combines with J gene TRBJ2-1; 8 nucleotides line up with TRBD2. The V gene's germline CDR1 is SGHVS and CDR2 FQNEAQ. V lost 0 bases to trimming and J lost 0 bases; unmatched junction nucleotides: 16. The CDR3 extends over 21 amino acids.